Each of the 15 T cell receptor beta chains below was sequenced from the same sample in a study of blood T cell repertoires in COVID-19. The table came from immunoSEQ multiplex PCR; TCRdb's copy has only in-frame clones and leaves some out. The table has roughly 380,000 clones, 85% seen once; the top ten hold roughly 3.7%. Sequencing was done on a sample of peripheral blood. The receptors were sampled from a woman between 18 and 29 years old with acute or convalescent COVID-19.

The chain has TRBV7-6 and TRBJ2-7; possibly TRBD1 for D (6 bases). The CDR3 is 15 residues long. V lost 5 bases to trimming and J lost 3 bases, with 17 bases between them. CDR1 and CDR2 (germline): SGHVS, FNYEAQ. CDR3 sequence: CASSPEKGEFYEQYF. The CDR3 nucleotides are TGTGCCAGCAGCCCCGAAAAGGGGGAATTCTACGAGCAGTACTTC.

The V call is TRBV15, the J call TRBJ1-3; D not certain. Between the trimmed V and J ends, which lost 1 base and 3 bases, there was a span of 16 bases. Germline CDR1 and CDR2: LNHNV and YYDKDF (reference sequence). CDR3 size: 17 residues. The CDR3 reads CATSRVYPGSLGNTIYF. For the CDR3, the DNA is TGTGCCACCAGCAGAGTATATCCCGGGAGCCTTGGAAACACCATATATTTT. The complete variable domain, with remaining parts taken from reference TRBV15 and TRBJ1-3, reads DAMVIQNPRYQVTQFGKPVTLSCSQTLNHNVMYWYQQKSSQAPKLLFHYYDKDFNNEADTPDNFQSRRPNTSFCFLDIRSPGLGDTAMYLCATSRVYPGSLGNTIYFGEGSWLTVV.

This CDR3 reads CASSRDRYYNEQFF. Written as DNA, the CDR3 is TGTGCCAGCAGCAGGGACAGGTACTACAATGAGCAGTTCTTC. The rearrangement links TRBV7-3 to TRBJ2-1; TRBD1 aligns across 8 bases. The junction had 3 bases not matched to a gene; V was cut back by 5 bases and J by 3 bases. CDR3 length: 14 amino acids. Germline CDR1 reads SGHTA; CDR2 reads FQGTGA.

The V call is TRBV24-1, the J call TRBJ1-4; 7 bases line up with TRBD1. V gave up 5 bases and J gave up 4 bases; unmatched junction bases: 9. The CDR3 extends over 16 amino acids. The V gene's germline CDR1 is KGHDR and CDR2 SFDVKD. The CDR3 DNA reads TGTGCCACCAGTGCCGCGTCCGGGACAGATAATGAAAAACTGTTTTTT. This gives the protein CATSAASGTDNEKLFF.

The V gene is TRBV6-5, the J gene TRBJ1-2, with TRBD1 matching over 7 bases. The CDR3 contains 15 residues. The germline gives CDR1 MNHEY, CDR2 SVGAGI. The trim removed 9 bases at V and 3 bases at J, leaving 13 bases unmatched. CDR3 in amino acids: CASLGRDTGDYGYTF. CDR3 DNA: TGTGCCAGTTTAGGTAGAGATACAGGGGACTATGGCTACACCTTC.

The chain joins TRBV5-1 to TRBJ2-1; possibly TRBD1 for D (6 bases). The CDR3 has 14 amino acids. Per the germline V gene, CDR1 is SGHRS and CDR2 is YFSETQ. Trimming pared 1 base from V and 10 bases from J, leaving 15 bases between. CDR3 nucleotides: TGCGCCAGCAGCTTGTCGTACAGGGAGAAAGAGCAGTTCTTC. Encoded protein: CASSLSYREKEQFF.

The rearrangement joins TRBV15 to TRBJ1-5; D gene unclear. The CDR3 loop spans 15 amino acids. CDR1 LNHNV and CDR2 YYDKDF come from the germline V gene (reference sequence). Trimming left V 0 bases short and J 3 bases short, with 9 bases between. CDR3: CATSRDPQFNQPQHF. DNA for the CDR3: TGTGCCACCAGCAGAGATCCACAGTTCAATCAGCCCCAGCATTTT. Complete variable domain (other parts from reference TRBV15 and TRBJ1-5): DAMVIQNPRYQVTQFGKPVTLSCSQTLNHNVMYWYQQKSSQAPKLLFHYYDKDFNNEADTPDNFQSRRPNTSFCFLDIRSPGLGDTAMYLCATSRDPQFNQPQHFGDGTRLSIL.

The rearrangement links TRBV6-5 to TRBJ1-2; D might be TRBD1 (5 bases). The germline V gene has CDR1 MNHEY and CDR2 SVGAGI. The V end lost 5 bases, the J end lost 1 base, and 11 bases lay between the germline ends. The length of the CDR3 is 14 residues. The CDR3 DNA reads as TGTGCCAGCAGTCTACCCGGGGGTAACTATGGCTACACCTTC. Protein: CASSLPGGNYGYTF.

This chain connects TRBV6-5 to TRBJ1-1; 8 nucleotides line up with TRBD1. CDR3 length: 13 residues. Trimming cost V 6 bases and J 4 bases; bases outside gene matches: 4. The germline CDR1 and CDR2 sequences are MNHEY and SVGAGI. CDR3 protein: CASRGQGSTEAFF. DNA for the CDR3: TGTGCCAGCAGAGGACAGGGTAGCACTGAAGCTTTCTTT.

The rearrangement uses TRBV2 and TRBJ2-2; 9 bases are shared with TRBD1. J was trimmed by 2 bases and V by 9 bases; bases with no gene match: 13. The CDR3 spans 17 residues. CDR1 is SNHLY and CDR2 is FYNNEI in the germline V gene. Written as DNA, the CDR3 is TGTGCCAGAACATATACAGGGGGCGTCGGAAACACCGGGGAGCTGTTTTTT. It translates to CARTYTGGVGNTGELFF.

The chain's CDR3 is CASSPGPHSYSGNTIYF. In nucleotides, the CDR3 is TGTGCCAGCTCACCGGGGCCCCATTCTTACTCTGGAAACACCATATATTTT. The V and J genes are TRBV18 and TRBJ1-3; TRBD1 might be the D (5 bases). Trimming took off 3 bases at V and 0 bases at J, with 15 bases between the two ends. The CDR3 length is 17 residues. Germline values: CDR1 KGHSH, CDR2 LQKENI.

The table lists this clone with a count of one. This rearrangement joins TRBV10-3 to TRBJ2-3; D call uncertain. Germline CDR1 ENHRY, CDR2 SYGVKD. The V and J ends lost 4 bases and 1 base respectively, with 6 bases between them. The CDR3 covers 13 residues. CDR3 coding DNA: TGTGCCATCAGTGCACCGGGCACAGATACGCAGTATTTT. Amino acids: CAISAPGTDTQYF.

V usage is TRBV3-1 (or the pseudogene TRBV3-2) and J usage is TRBJ1-1; D gene unclear. Trimming pared 4 bases from V and 6 bases from J, leaving 15 bases between. CDR1 and CDR2 (germline): LGHDT, YNNKEL (reference sequence). The CDR3 loop spans 14 amino acids. The CDR3 region has the DNA TGTGCCAGCAGCCCTCTAGGAGAAGGCTCTGAAGCTTTCTTT. Translated: CASSPLGEGSEAFF.

The rearrangement links TRBV5-1 to TRBJ2-2; no definite D call. Trimming removed 1 base at V and 9 bases at J, with 10 bases between. The germline V gene encodes CDR1 SGHRS and CDR2 YFSETQ. This CDR3 spans 13 amino acids. The DNA for the CDR3 is TGCGCCAGCAGCTTGTCCGAGACTCGGGAGCTGTTTTTT. Its translation is CASSLSETRELFF.

The chain couples TRBV9 to TRBJ1-5; D may be TRBD1 (6 bases). The CDR3 totals 15 residues. Trimming took 3 bases from V and 0 from J, leaving 10 bases between them. Germline values: CDR1 SGDLS, CDR2 YYNGEE. CDR3 in amino acids: CASSAGTHSNQPQHF. CDR3 DNA sequence: TGTGCCAGCAGCGCCGGGACACATAGCAATCAGCCCCAGCATTTT.